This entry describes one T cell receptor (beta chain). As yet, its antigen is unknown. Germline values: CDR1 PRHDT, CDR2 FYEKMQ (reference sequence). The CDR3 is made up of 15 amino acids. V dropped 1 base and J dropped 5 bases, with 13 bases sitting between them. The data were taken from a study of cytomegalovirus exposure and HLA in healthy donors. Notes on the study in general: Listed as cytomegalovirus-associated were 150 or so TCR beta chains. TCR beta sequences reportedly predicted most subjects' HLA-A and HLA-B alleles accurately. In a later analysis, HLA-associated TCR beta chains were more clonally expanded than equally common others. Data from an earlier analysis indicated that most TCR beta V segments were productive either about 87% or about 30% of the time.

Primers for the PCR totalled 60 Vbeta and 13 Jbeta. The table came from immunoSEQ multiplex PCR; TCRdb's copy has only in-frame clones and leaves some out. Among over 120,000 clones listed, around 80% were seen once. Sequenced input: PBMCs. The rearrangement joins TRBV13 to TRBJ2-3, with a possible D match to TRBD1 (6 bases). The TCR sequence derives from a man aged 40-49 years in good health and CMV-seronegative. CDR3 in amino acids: CASSLEQGLGDTQYF. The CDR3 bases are TGTGCCAGCAGCTTAGAACAGGGTTTGGGAGATACGCAGTATTTT.